This is a list of T cell receptor beta chains from one sample in a study of blood T cells in healthy people across ages. TCRdb recomputed calls from the 5' RACE reads with MiXCR, one row per CDR3 protein. Counted here are some 900,000 distinct CDR3 sequences, around 28% occurring once; the ten biggest clones make up 17%. The specimen was blood. These receptors originate from an elderly woman in good health. CDR3s include the opening cysteine and the closing phenylalanine or tryptophan. Clone size is shown for a subset of rows, as once, few, many or a class of expanded clone.

abundance	v_gene	CDR3aa
-	TRBV5-5	CASSLADVDYRGDSGYTF
few	TRBV11-2	CASSFLAGGVNEQFF
many	TRBV7-2	CASSPKDRGSLNEQFF
-	TRBV7-2	CASSSMTGYSYEQYF
-	TRBV18	CASSSGQLNTGELFF
-	TRBV5-1	CASSSQGGNNEQYF
-	TRBV5-1	CASSQLAGANTGELFF
many	TRBV12-3/TRBV12-4	CASSRTPGTNEKLFF
few	TRBV5-4	CASSLERGAGEQFF
-	TRBV19	CASSRRENEQFF
many	TRBV7-2	CASSSDRGSHNEQFF
many	TRBV6-2/TRBV6-3	CASRRNPGQGKHEQFF
few	TRBV24-1	CATSEPGGLGEKLFF
-	TRBV6-2/TRBV6-3	CASSYRLAGGDTQYF
few	TRBV7-2	CASSFLRSEAFF
few	TRBV11-2	CASSSTTGGREDTQYF
many	TRBV20-1	CSASPPGGADGYTF
-	TRBV3-1	CASSPRTSGTGELFF
-	TRBV19	CASTSGASGIKETQFF
many	TRBV9	CASSVGRGAGITDTQYF
-	TRBV18	CASSPRSDSSDTQYF
many	TRBV29-1	CSVDGGPGYGYTF